Shown below are 30 T cell receptor beta chains from a single sample sequenced in a study of CD8+CD57+ T cells in acquired aplastic anemia. Patients who underwent sequencing had shown CD8+CD57+ cell expansion by flow cytometry. The template for TCR beta VDJ and CDR3 sequence profiling was genomic DNA. From the reads, TCRdb called clonotypes with MiXCR, one entry per CDR3 protein. The data contain approximately 190,000 distinct CDR3 sequences, approximately 48% of them singletons. The sample consisted of sorted CD4+, CD8+, or CD8+CD57+ T cells (not recorded which) from PBMCs. The receptors derive from a human donor with aplastic anemia.

This clonotype came up many times. V gene TRBV24-1 combines with J gene TRBJ1-2; no clear D. Trimming removed 4 bases from V and 0 bases from J, with 11 bases in between. This CDR3 region has 15 residues. Per the germline V gene, CDR1 is KGHDR and CDR2 is SFDVKD. The CDR3 loop is CATSDPEEPNYGYTF. The CDR3 DNA is TGTGCCACCAGTGACCCCGAGGAACCTAACTATGGCTACACCTTC.

The genes are TRBV24-1 and TRBJ1-1, with 7 bases identical to TRBD1. The CDR3 is 15 residues long. Germline values: CDR1 KGHDR, CDR2 SFDVKD. J gave up 0 bases and V 2 bases, and 2 bases lay outside the gene matches. This CDR3 reads CATSDWTGLNTEAFF. The CDR3 region has the DNA TGTGCCACCAGTGATTGGACAGGTTTGAACACTGAAGCTTTCTTT.

This chain uses TRBV2 with TRBJ2-7; possibly TRBD1 for D (5 bases). V was clipped by 3 bases and J by 7 bases, with 13 bases between them. Germline V gene lookup returns CDR1 SNHLY and CDR2 FYNNEI. This CDR3 contains 13 residues. The CDR3 is CASSDCGAREQYF. Written as DNA, the CDR3 is TGTGCCAGCAGTGATTGTGGGGCGAGGGAGCAGTACTTC.

The V call is TRBV24-1, the J call TRBJ2-3; D call uncertain. The CDR3 covers 12 residues. The germline gives CDR1 KGHDR, CDR2 SFDVKD. The germline V and J ends were trimmed by 3 bases and 6 bases, with 6 bases remaining between them. In nucleotides, the CDR3 is TGTGCCACCAGTGATACAAGCGATACGCAGTATTTT. Translating gives CATSDTSDTQYF.

At least ten counts were recorded for this clonotype. The chain carries TRBV5-1 and TRBJ1-5, with D possibly matching TRBD1 (6 bases). This CDR3 comprises 14 residues. Germline CDR1 is SGHRS and CDR2 is YFSETQ. V lost 1 base to trimming and J lost 6 bases, with 11 bases between them. The CDR3, as DNA: TGCGCCAGCAGCTTGATAGGGGGTGGTCAGCCCCAGCATTTT. Its translation is CASSLIGGGQPQHF.

J is TRBJ1-2 and V is TRBV3-1, with D unclear. In germline, CDR1 is LGHDT, CDR2 YNNKEL (reference sequence). V lost 4 bases to trimming and J lost 4 bases, with 13 bases between them. The CDR3 extends over 14 amino acids. DNA of the CDR3: TGTGCCAGCAGCCTCCAAACCGGCACCTATGGCTACACCTTC. It specifies CASSLQTGTYGYTF.

This clonotype occurred many times. The chain couples TRBV20-1 to TRBJ2-7, with TRBD2 identical over 8 bases. The CDR3 extends over 12 amino acids. The germline V gene has CDR1 DFQATT and CDR2 SNEGSKA (reference sequence). The CDR3 DNA follows: TGCAGAGTTGCCGGGGGGGTGGGTGAGCAGTACTTC. Its translation is CRVAGGVGEQYF.

V and J are TRBV2 and TRBJ1-1; no reliable D call. From germline, CDR1 is SNHLY and CDR2 FYNNEI. Deletions cut 5 bases from V and 1 base from J, with 11 bases between. CDR3 length: 14 amino acids. Here the CDR3 DNA reads TGTGCCAGCAGTCCGCTACCGGGGAACACTGAAGCTTTCTTT. This encodes CASSPLPGNTEAFF.

V is TRBV5-1 and J is TRBJ2-7; tentatively, D is TRBD2 (5 bases). The germline V and J ends were trimmed by 2 bases and 9 bases, with 9 bases remaining between them. The germline gives CDR1 SGHRS, CDR2 YFSETQ. This CDR3 has 11 amino acids. The CDR3 DNA sequence: TGCGCCAGCAGCTTCGGGGTCGTGCAGTACTTC. Translated, it gives CASSFGVVQYF. The variable domain in full, completed from reference TRBV5-1 and TRBJ2-7, reads KAGVTQTPRYLIKTRGQQVTLSCSPISGHRSVSWYQQTPGQGLQFLFEYFSETQRNKGNFPGRFSGRQFSNSRSEMNVSTLELGDSALYLCASSFGVVQYFGPGTRLTVT.

In regard to this clonotype: One base away lies a much larger clone, so this may be a sequencing read error. This chain joins TRBV5-1 and TRBJ2-3; TRBD1 aligns across 9 bases. The CDR3 contains 16 residues. V shed 6 bases, J shed 3 bases, and the junction held 11 bases outside the gene matches. CDR1 and CDR2 from the germline V gene are SGHRS and YFSETQ. The DNA of the CDR3 is TGCGCCAGCAACTTCGGACAGGGGAAGGGAACAGATACGCAGTATTTT. Translation gives CASNFGQGKGTDTQYF.

This chain links TRBV12-3 or TRBV12-4 with TRBJ2-7; no firm D call. This CDR3 spans 11 amino acids. Trimming shortened V by 5 bases and J by 7 bases, and 9 bases separated the two germline ends. The CDR3 loop reads CASSPPGEQYF. The CDR3 bases are TGTGCCAGCAGTCCCCCTGGTGAGCAGTACTTC.

Many counts were recorded for this clonotype. The chain couples TRBV20-1 to TRBJ2-4; the match to TRBD1 covers 7 bases. Germline loops: CDR1 DFQATT, CDR2 SNEGSKA (reference sequence). The V gene end was trimmed by 5 bases and the J gene end by 3 bases; junction bases not matched to a gene: 4. The CDR3 runs to 13 residues. CDR3 DNA: TGCAGTGCTTTCCGGGACAGCAAAAACATTCAGTACTTC. As protein: CSAFRDSKNIQYF.

This clonotype was picked up one time. The chain recombines TRBV7-8 with TRBJ1-1; D is perhaps TRBD1 (6 bases). V lost 3 bases to trimming and J lost 5 bases, with 16 bases between them. The germline V gene encodes CDR1 SGHVS and CDR2 FQNEAQ. The CDR3 sequence is 15 residues long. The CDR3 spells CASSLGQGQWTEAFF. CDR3 in DNA: TGTGCCAGCAGCTTGGGGCAGGGGCAGTGGACTGAAGCTTTCTTT.

This clonotype was detected only a few times. The genes are TRBV25-1 and TRBJ1-5, with D unclear. The germline V and J ends were trimmed by 8 bases and 1 base, with 21 bases remaining between them. Germline assignment: CDR1 MGHDK and CDR2 SYGVNS. This CDR3 is built from 17 residues. The DNA for the CDR3 is TGTGCCAGCTCGGACTTCCCGGAGGTTATCAGCAATCAGCCCCAGCATTTT. The encoded protein is CASSDFPEVISNQPQHF.

This clonotype was seen many times. The chain has TRBV11-2 and TRBJ2-7; no reliable D call. Germline values: CDR1 SGHAT, CDR2 FQNNGV. Trimming stripped 1 base from V and 2 bases from J, with 9 bases between. The CDR3 has 14 amino acids. The CDR3 DNA sequence: TGTGCCAGCAGCTTAGCCCCGGAAACCTACGAGCAGTACTTC. Its protein product is CASSLAPETYEQYF. The full variable domain, its missing parts supplied by reference TRBV11-2 and TRBJ2-7, is EAGVAQSPRYKIIEKRQSVAFWCNPISGHATLYWYQQILGQGPKLLIQFQNNGVVDDSQLPKDRFSAERLKGVDSTLKIQPAKLEDSAVYLCASSLAPETYEQYFGPGTRLTVT.

The V gene is TRBV5-4, the J gene TRBJ1-3; TRBD1 might be the D (5 bases). Germline V gene data show CDR1 as SGHNT and CDR2 as YYREEE (reference sequence). Trimming removed 1 base at V and 4 bases at J, with 9 bases between. The CDR3 covers 14 residues. The CDR3 here is CASSLMGGGNTIYF. In DNA, the CDR3 is TGTGCCAGCAGCTTGATGGGGGGAGGAAACACCATATATTTT. The whole variable domain, filled in from reference TRBV5-4 and TRBJ1-3, reads ETGVTQSPTHLIKTRGQQVTLRCSSQSGHNTVSWYQQALGQGPQFIFQYYREEENGRGNFPPRFSGLQFPNYSSELNVNALELDDSALYLCASSLMGGGNTIYFGEGSWLTVV.

J is TRBJ1-2 and V is TRBV29-1; D gene ambiguous. The CDR3 runs to 14 residues. Trimming took 7 bases from V and 4 from J, leaving 19 bases between them. Germline V CDR1 and CDR2: SQVTM, ANQGSEA. As DNA, the CDR3 is TGCAGCGGTACTATGGGTTTGGAAACCTATGGCTACACCTTC. The encoded protein is CSGTMGLETYGYTF.

This clonotype was recorded at least ten times. The chain combines TRBV7-3 with TRBJ1-1, with D possibly TRBD1 on 6 matching bases. Per germline, CDR1 SGHTA and CDR2 FQGTGA. The CDR3 has 14 amino acids. Trimming took 5 bases from V and 3 from J, leaving 13 bases between them. CDR3 in DNA: TGTGCCAGCAGCGCGACAGGTGCGGACACTGAAGCTTTCTTT. Its protein product is CASSATGADTEAFF.

The chain joins TRBV24-1 to TRBJ1-6; D not resolved. This CDR3 has 12 residues. The germline V and J ends were trimmed by 10 bases and 13 bases, with 16 bases remaining between them. Germline loops: CDR1 KGHDR, CDR2 SFDVKD. CDR3 in amino acids: CATAQRGSPLHF. CDR3 nucleotide sequence: TGTGCCACGGCACAGCGGGGTTCTCCCCTCCACTTT.

This clonotype was detected a few times. This chain links TRBV7-2 with TRBJ2-7, with a possible D match to TRBD2 (6 bases). Germline V gene sequence: CDR1 SGHTA, CDR2 FQGNSA. The CDR3 has 12 residues. V was clipped by 3 bases and J by 6 bases, with 9 bases between them. The CDR3 loop reads CASSLGLGEQYF. DNA for the CDR3: TGTGCCAGCAGCTTGGGACTGGGCGAGCAGTACTTC.

The chain joins TRBV10-3 to TRBJ2-3; 11 bases agree with TRBD2. Per the germline V gene, CDR1 is ENHRY and CDR2 is SYGVKD. V was pared by 6 bases and J by 11 bases, with 4 bases of the junction left unmatched. The CDR3 consists of 12 residues. The CDR3 DNA sequence: TGTGCCATCAGCCAAGGGACTAGCGGGCAGTATTTT. It encodes CAISQGTSGQYF.

There are many counts of this clonotype. This chain uses TRBV9 with TRBJ2-1; D unresolved. Germline V gene sequence: CDR1 SGDLS, CDR2 YYNGEE. Deletions cut 3 bases from V and 5 bases from J, with 15 bases between. The CDR3 has 15 residues. The CDR3 sequence is CASSASALSNNEQFF. CDR3 DNA sequence: TGTGCCAGCAGCGCCAGCGCACTATCAAACAATGAGCAGTTCTTC.

This clonotype was detected many times. The chain has TRBV9 and TRBJ2-2; 8 positions agree with TRBD2. Germline CDR1 reads SGDLS; CDR2 reads YYNGEE. CDR3 length equals 16 residues. J lost 5 bases, V lost 3 bases, and 9 bases had no gene match. The CDR3 bases are TGTGCCAGCAGCGCCAACCGGGGGGGCGTAACCGGGGAGCTGTTTTTT. It specifies CASSANRGGVTGELFF.

This chain joins TRBV29-1 and TRBJ2-7, with TRBD2 identical over 9 bases. The CDR3 has 13 residues. Per the germline V gene, CDR1 is SQVTM and CDR2 is ANQGSEA. Trimming cost V 7 bases and J 3 bases; bases outside gene matches: 7. DNA for the CDR3: TGCAGCGCCGGGCGGGAGGGTTACTACGAGCAGTACTTC. It codes for CSAGREGYYEQYF.

This clonotype showed up many times. The chain employs TRBV19 and TRBJ2-1, with D hard to call. Germline V gives CDR1 LNHDA, CDR2 SQIVND (reference sequence). V was cut by 3 bases and J by 4 bases, with 13 bases left in between. The CDR3 spans 15 residues. CDR3 residues: CASSMSSNGYNEQFF. The CDR3 bases are TGTGCCAGTAGTATGAGCAGCAATGGGTACAATGAGCAGTTCTTC.

This clonotype was counted ten times or more. This rearrangement joins TRBV9 to TRBJ2-1; TRBD2 aligns across 12 bases. CDR1 is SGDLS, CDR2 YYNGEE, per germline. The CDR3 is 13 amino acids. V was pared by 9 bases and J by 9 bases, with 7 bases of the junction left unmatched. CDR3 amino acids: CATSTSGSTEQFF. As DNA, the CDR3 is TGTGCCACCTCGACTAGCGGGAGCACTGAGCAGTTCTTC.

The rearrangement uses TRBV2 and TRBJ2-7, with 7 bases lining up with TRBD1. Losses at the gene ends were 11 bases for V and 2 bases for J; bases not matched to a gene: 12. The CDR3 extends over 14 amino acids. Germline V lookup: CDR1 SNHLY, CDR2 FYNNEI. CDR3 nucleotide sequence: TGTGCCGCCAGCCTGGGGACAGTCCCCTACGAGCAGTACTTC. This sequence encodes CAASLGTVPYEQYF.

The chain couples TRBV2 to TRBJ1-2; 9 positions match TRBD1. Germline CDR1 reads SNHLY; CDR2 reads FYNNEI. The ends lost 6 bases at V and 7 bases at J; junction bases unmatched: 12. The CDR3 spans 15 residues. CDR3 sequence reads: CASRSPGTGYPGYTF. Written as DNA, the CDR3 is TGTGCCAGCAGGAGTCCCGGGACAGGGTATCCTGGCTACACCTTC.

The CDR3 loop reads CASSPSTEMNTEAFF. The CDR3 DNA is TGTGCCAGCAGCCCCTCGACAGAAATGAACACTGAAGCTTTCTTT. This sequence joins TRBV7-6 and TRBJ1-1, with D maybe TRBD1 (5 bases). CDR1 is SGHVS, CDR2 FNYEAQ, per germline. Trimming removed 5 bases from V and 0 bases from J, with 13 bases in between. This CDR3 has 15 residues.

In its sample, this clonotype was seen many times. The rearrangement uses TRBV19 and TRBJ2-7; D is ambiguous. Looked up from germline, CDR1 is LNHDA and CDR2 is SQIVND (reference sequence). Trimming removed 2 bases at V and 6 bases at J, with 11 bases between. CDR3 length equals 13 residues. Here the CDR3 DNA reads TGTGCCAGTAGTATAAAGTTGCGAACCGAGCAGTACTTC. This gives the protein CASSIKLRTEQYF.